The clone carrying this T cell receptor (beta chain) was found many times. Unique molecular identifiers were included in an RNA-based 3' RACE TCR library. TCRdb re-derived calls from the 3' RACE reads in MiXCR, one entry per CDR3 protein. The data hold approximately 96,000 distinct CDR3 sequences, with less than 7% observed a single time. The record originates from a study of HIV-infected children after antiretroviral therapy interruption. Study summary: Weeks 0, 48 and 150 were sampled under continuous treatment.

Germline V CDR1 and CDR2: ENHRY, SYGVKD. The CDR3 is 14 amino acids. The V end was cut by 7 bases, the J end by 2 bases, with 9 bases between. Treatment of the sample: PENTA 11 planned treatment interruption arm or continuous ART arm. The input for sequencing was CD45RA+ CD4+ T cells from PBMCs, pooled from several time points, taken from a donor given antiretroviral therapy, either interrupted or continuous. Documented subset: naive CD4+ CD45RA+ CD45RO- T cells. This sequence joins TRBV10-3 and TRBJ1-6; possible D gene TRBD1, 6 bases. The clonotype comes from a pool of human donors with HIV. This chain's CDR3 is CAITGEPYNSPLHF. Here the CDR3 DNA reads TGTGCCATCACAGGGGAACCCTATAATTCACCCCTCCACTTT.